A selection of T cell receptor beta chains follows, all from one sample in a study of T cell responses to AZD1222 COVID-19 vaccine. Repertoires were generated with immunoSEQ multiplex PCR, while TCRdb's copy carries only in-frame clones and drops some. The sample consists of more than 120,000 clones, around 94% of them appearing once. The sequenced sample was peripheral blood, obtained 28 days after the second AZD1222 dose. These TCRs come from an adult who received the AZD1222 COVID-19 vaccine. CDR3s include the opening cysteine and the closing phenylalanine or tryptophan. A D gene is named only where the DNA matches it firmly. Clone sizes are given selectively: once, few, many, or a class where the clone is expanded.

clone size | D gene | J gene | V gene | CDR3 DNA | CDR3 protein
. | . | TRBJ2-3 | TRBV9 | TGTGCCAGCTCCTTTGGGGCAAATCCCACAGATACGCAGTATTTT | CASSFGANPTDTQYF
few | . | TRBJ1-1 | TRBV5-1 | TGCGCCAGCAGCAATGGACAGCCGGGGCGGCTGAACACTGAAGCTTTCTTT | CASSNGQPGRLNTEAFF
. | TRBD1 | TRBJ1-6 | TRBV6-5 | TGTGCCAGCAGAAGGGACAGCAATTCACCCCTCCACTTT | CASRRDSNSPLHF
. | . | TRBJ1-1 | TRBV14 | TGTGCCAGCAGCCGACGGGGGACGGCTGAAGCTTTCTTT | CASSRRGTAEAFF
. | TRBD1 | TRBJ2-5 | TRBV10-3 | TGTGCCATCAGTCCGGGACAGGGCGTATCAGGATCCAGGGAGACCCAGTACTTC | CAISPGQGVSGSRETQYF
. | TRBD1 | TRBJ1-1 | TRBV28 | TGTGCCAGCAGCTTCGACCTCAGGGGGCATGATGAAGCTTTCTTT | CASSFDLRGHDEAFF
once | . | TRBJ1-5 | TRBV6-6 | TGTGCCAGCAGTCTTCAGGGAGGCAATCAGCCCCAGCATTTT | CASSLQGGNQPQHF
. | . | TRBJ1-2 | TRBV5-6 | TGTGCCAGCAGCCATCACCTTGGCAGGCTGGAAGGCTACACCTTC | CASSHHLGRLEGYTF
. | TRBD1 | TRBJ1-2 | TRBV10-3 | TGTGCCATCAGTAGGGACAGAAACTATGGCTACACCTTC | CAISRDRNYGYTF
. | TRBD1 | TRBJ1-5 | TRBV18 | TGTGCCAGCTCAGCCCGGGACAGGGATCGGTTGGGTCAGCCCCAGCATTTT | CASSARDRDRLGQPQHF
. | . | TRBJ2-7 | TRBV6-5 | TGTGCCAGCAGTTCCTCCAAGGCGGAGTACCTCAACGAGCAGTACTTC | CASSSSKAEYLNEQYF
. | . | TRBJ1-2 | TRBV2 | TGTGCCAGCAGTCCCGGGACAAGAAGGGGCTACACCTTC | CASSPGTRRGYTF
. | TRBD1 | TRBJ1-6 | TRBV11-2 | TGTGCCAGCAAGACAGGGATCTCGAATTCACCCCTCCACTTT | CASKTGISNSPLHF
once | . | TRBJ1-1 | TRBV28 | TGTGCCAGCTATTTAGTTAGGACTGAAGCTTTCTTT | CASYLVRTEAFF
. | TRBD1 | TRBJ1-6 | TRBV7-8 | TGTGCCAGCAGCTCCCGGGACAGATATAATTCACCCCTCCACTTT | CASSSRDRYNSPLHF
. | . | TRBJ1-1 | TRBV25-1 | TGTGCCAGCAGTGTTGGCACTGAAGCTTTCTTT | CASSVGTEAFF
. | . | TRBJ1-1 | TRBV19 | TGTGCCAGTAGCGCAGTGGTCGAAGCTTTCTTT | CASSAVVEAFF
. | . | TRBJ1-2 | TRBV29-1 | TGCAGCGCACCGGATCCGGGGCGCGACTATGGCTACACCTTC | CSAPDPGRDYGYTF
. | TRBD2 | TRBJ2-1 | TRBV11-2 | TGTGCCAGCAGCTGGGGAGGGGATCCCCAGGTCTTC | CASSWGGDPQVF
. | TRBD1 | TRBJ2-1 | TRBV11-2 | TGTGCCAGCAGCTCCGGGACAGTCTTTTTGGATGAGCAGTTCTTC | CASSSGTVFLDEQFF
. | . | TRBJ2-7 | TRBV4-2 | TGTGCCAGCAGCCAAGAAACCTACGAGCAGTACTTC | CASSQETYEQYF
. | . | TRBJ2-5 | TRBV5-4 | TGTGCCAGCAGCAGTTCCGGGACAACAGAGACCCAGTACTTC | CASSSSGTTETQYF
. | . | TRBJ1-1 | TRBV7-2 | TGTGCCAGCAGCTTAGATCTCAGGTCCGGCGGTGAAGCTTTCTTT | CASSLDLRSGGEAFF
. | . | TRBJ1-4 | TRBV6-5 | TGTGCCAGCAGTTTTGGGGCAACTAATGAAAAACTGTTTTTT | CASSFGATNEKLFF
. | . | TRBJ1-1 | TRBV5-1 | TGCGCCAGCAGGGAGCAAATGAACACTGAAGCTTTCTTT | CASREQMNTEAFF
. | . | TRBJ1-1 | TRBV6-5 | TGTGCCAGCAGAAGCAGGGTCACTGAAGCTTTCTTT | CASRSRVTEAFF
. | . | TRBJ1-5 | TRBV3-1/TRBV3-2 | TGTGCCAGCAGCCAAGTAGAAGGCCAGCCCCAGCATTTT | CASSQVEGQPQHF
. | . | TRBJ1-1 | TRBV19 | TGTGCCAGTAGTATAGGGGGACTAGGAGCTTTCTTT | CASSIGGLGAFF
. | TRBD1 | TRBJ2-3 | TRBV29-1 | TGCAGCGCCCCGGGACAGGGGATTATAGATACGCAGTATTTT | CSAPGQGIIDTQYF
. | . | TRBJ1-1 | TRBV4-1 | TGCGCCAGCAGTTGGGGGACTGAAGCTTTCTTT | CASSWGTEAFF
. | . | TRBJ2-1 | TRBV14 | TGTGCCAGCAGCCTTACTCGGTCCGGGGGGCAGTTCTTC | CASSLTRSGGQFF
. | TRBD1 | TRBJ1-4 | TRBV20-1 | TGCAGTGCTAGTTCCGGGACAGGCGGTGAAAAACTGTTTTTT | CSASSGTGGEKLFF
. | . | TRBJ2-3 | TRBV27 | TGTGCCAGCAGTTCTGTAGCGGCCGGTGGAGATACGCAGTATTTT | CASSSVAAGGDTQYF
. | . | TRBJ1-1 | TRBV7-2 | TGTGCCAGCAGCTTAACCAGGGCGAACACTGAAGCTTTCTTT | CASSLTRANTEAFF
. | . | TRBJ1-2 | TRBV7-2 | TGTGCCAGCAGCCCGCGGACCGAAAACTATGGCTACACCTTC | CASSPRTENYGYTF
. | . | TRBJ2-7 | TRBV3-1/TRBV3-2 | TGTGCCAGCAGCCAACTTAACGAGCAGTACTTC | CASSQLNEQYF
. | TRBD1 | TRBJ2-1 | TRBV19 | TGTGCCAGTAGTGGAAGACAGGGGGTGAATGAGCAGTTCTTC | CASSGRQGVNEQFF